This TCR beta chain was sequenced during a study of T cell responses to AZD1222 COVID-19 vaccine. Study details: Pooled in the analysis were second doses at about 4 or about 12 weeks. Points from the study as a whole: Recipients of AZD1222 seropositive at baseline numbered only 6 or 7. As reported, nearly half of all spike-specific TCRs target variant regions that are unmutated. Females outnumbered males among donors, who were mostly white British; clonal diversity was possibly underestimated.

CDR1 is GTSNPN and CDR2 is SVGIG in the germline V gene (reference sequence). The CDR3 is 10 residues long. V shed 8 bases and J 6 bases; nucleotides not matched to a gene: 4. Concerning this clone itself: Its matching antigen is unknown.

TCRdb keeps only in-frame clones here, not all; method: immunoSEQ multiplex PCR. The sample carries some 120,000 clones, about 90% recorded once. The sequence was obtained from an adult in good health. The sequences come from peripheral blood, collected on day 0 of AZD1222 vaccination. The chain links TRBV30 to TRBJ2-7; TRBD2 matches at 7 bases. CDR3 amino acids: CAAGVGEQYF. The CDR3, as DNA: TGTGCCGCGGGGGTAGGCGAGCAGTACTTC.